One and the same sample provided the 22 T cell receptor beta chains below, sequenced in a study of lymphopenia after photon versus proton radiotherapy. Data came from immunoSEQ multiplex PCR; TCRdb stores just in-frame clones and leaves some out. The sample contains 35,000 to 45,000 clones, approximately 83% of which appear only once. The sequencing used peripheral blood, collected from a patient treated with proton-based radiotherapy. These receptors were taken from a woman aged 70-85 years with pancreatic cancer.

J is TRBJ1-1 and V is TRBV6-5; D is ambiguous. From germline, CDR1 is MNHEY and CDR2 SVGAGI. The CDR3 totals 12 residues. V dropped 6 bases and J dropped 7 bases, with 12 bases sitting between them. CDR3 loop: CASSQPFHEAFF. CDR3 sequence (DNA): TGTGCCAGCAGCCAACCGTTCCATGAAGCTTTCTTT.

In its sample, this clone is medium-sized (0.01 to 0.1%). The chain combines TRBV10-3 with TRBJ1-5, with D possibly being TRBD1 (6 bases). Trimming removed 6 bases at V and 0 bases at J, with 12 bases between. Germline CDR1 and CDR2: ENHRY and SYGVKD. The CDR3 has 15 residues. CDR3 loop: CAISSGDNSNQPQHF. CDR3 nucleotide sequence: TGTGCCATCAGCTCGGGGGACAATAGCAATCAGCCCCAGCATTTT.

The chain links TRBV7-9 to TRBJ1-1; D not resolved. From germline, CDR1 is SEHNR and CDR2 FQNEAQ (reference sequence). This CDR3 is built from 15 residues. Trimming stripped 5 bases from V and 0 bases from J, with 13 bases between. CDR3 protein: CASSPGGSMNTEAFF. The DNA of the CDR3 is TGTGCCAGCAGCCCCGGTGGTAGCATGAACACTGAAGCTTTCTTT. Looking up the rest from reference TRBV7-9 and TRBJ1-1 gives the full variable domain: DTGVSQNPRHKITKRGQNVTFRCDPISEHNRLYWYRQTLGQGPEFLTYFQNEAQLEKSRLLSDRFSAERPKGSFSTLEIQRTEQGDSAMYLCASSPGGSMNTEAFFGQGTRLTVV.

V gene TRBV9 combines with J gene TRBJ2-3, with D perhaps matching TRBD2 (6 bases). The CDR3 spans 14 residues. Trimming took 4 bases from V and 0 from J, leaving 9 bases between them. CDR1 is SGDLS and CDR2 is YYNGEE in the germline V gene. The CDR3 loop reads CASSRRGSTDTQYF. The CDR3 nucleotides are TGTGCCAGCAGCCGACGGGGGAGCACAGATACGCAGTATTTT.

CDR3 bases: TGTGCCAGCAGTGAACAGGGTAGCTACTACGAGCAGTACTTC. Translated, it gives CASSEQGSYYEQYF. The gene calls are TRBV2 and TRBJ2-7; perhaps TRBD1 as D (5 bases). This CDR3 spans 14 amino acids. The germline gives CDR1 SNHLY, CDR2 FYNNEI. The V end was cut by 2 bases, the J end by 3 bases, with 11 bases between.

This chain uses TRBV5-4 with TRBJ2-7; D remains ambiguous. The germline V gene has CDR1 SGHNT and CDR2 YYREEE (reference sequence). The CDR3 consists of 13 residues. The V and J ends lost 0 bases and 3 bases respectively, with 7 bases between them. The CDR3, as DNA: TGTGCCAGCAGCTTGGGCAGCAACTACGAGCAGTACTTC. Protein product: CASSLGSNYEQYF.

V gene TRBV19 combines with J gene TRBJ2-7; D uncertain. V gave up 4 bases and J gave up 2 bases, with 9 bases separating them. The CDR3 is 13 residues long. The germline CDR1 and CDR2 sequences are LNHDA and SQIVND (reference sequence). The CDR3 DNA follows: TGTGCCAGTAGTACCGACCGCGCCTACGAGCAGTACTTC. Amino acids: CASSTDRAYEQYF. The variable domain in full, completed from reference TRBV19 and TRBJ2-7, reads DGGITQSPKYLFRKEGQNVTLSCEQNLNHDAMYWYRQDPGQGLRLIYYSQIVNDFQKGDIAEGYSVSREKKESFPLTVTSAQKNPTAFYLCASSTDRAYEQYFGPGTRLTVT.

The V call is TRBV5-6, the J call TRBJ1-4; a possible D gene is TRBD1 (5 bases). The CDR3 is made up of 15 amino acids. Trimming removed 0 bases at V and 10 bases at J, with 16 bases between. Germline V gene sequence: CDR1 SGHDT, CDR2 YYEEEE. The CDR3, as DNA: TGTGCCAGCAGCTTGGCGGGAACTCAAAGGGGAAAACTGTTTTTT. This sequence encodes CASSLAGTQRGKLFF.

The chain links TRBV28 to TRBJ1-2; D ambiguous. The CDR3 totals 11 residues. Trimming took 5 bases from V and 4 from J, leaving 5 bases between them. Germline loops: CDR1 MDHEN, CDR2 SYDVKM. The CDR3 DNA sequence: TGTGCCAGCAGTGGACTCTATGGCTACACCTTC. Translation gives CASSGLYGYTF.

The chain combines TRBV4-2 with TRBJ2-3; D gene ambiguous. Germline V CDR1 and CDR2: LGHNA, YNFKEQ. The CDR3 extends over 13 amino acids. V gave up 3 bases and J gave up 13 bases, with 17 bases separating them. The CDR3: CASSQVHGSEEYF. DNA of the CDR3: TGTGCCAGCAGCCAGGTACACGGCTCAGAGGAGTATTTT.

The chain joins TRBV20-1 to TRBJ1-1, with D hard to call. The CDR3 extends over 11 amino acids. Looked up from germline, CDR1 is DFQATT and CDR2 is SNEGSKA (reference sequence). V was clipped by 5 bases and J by 2 bases, with 6 bases between them. The CDR3 sequence is CSAFFNTEAFF. Here the CDR3 DNA reads TGCAGTGCTTTTTTCAACACTGAAGCTTTCTTT.

This clone has just a few counts. This chain connects TRBV28 to TRBJ1-3; tentative D call: TRBD1 (5 bases). The germline V gene encodes CDR1 MDHEN and CDR2 SYDVKM. Deletions cut 2 bases from V and 1 base from J, with 21 bases between. The CDR3 extends over 19 amino acids. CDR3 sequence: CASSLRQFKTASSGNTIYF. The CDR3 DNA reads TGTGCCAGCAGTTTAAGACAGTTTAAAACAGCCTCTTCTGGAAACACCATATATTTT.

This chain uses TRBV6-5 with TRBJ1-2; D is possibly TRBD1 (5 bases). V lost 5 bases and J 4 bases, leaving 8 bases between the germline ends. This CDR3 has 12 amino acids. Germline assignment: CDR1 MNHEY and CDR2 SVGAGI. The CDR3 coding sequence is TGTGCCAGCAGTCCGGGGCCCTATGGCTACACCTTC. It specifies CASSPGPYGYTF.

The chain is built from TRBV19 and TRBJ2-7; TRBD2 might be the D (6 bases). CDR1 and CDR2 (germline): LNHDA, SQIVND (reference sequence). This CDR3 is 13 amino acids long. V lost 0 bases, J lost 6 bases, and 9 bases lay in between. The DNA of the CDR3 is TGTGCCAGTAGTATAGAAACGGGAGTCGAGCAGTACTTC. It yields the protein CASSIETGVEQYF.

This clone was observed once. V is TRBV11-2 and J is TRBJ2-7; the D gene is possibly TRBD1 (5 bases). The CDR3 is made up of 18 amino acids. Germline lookup yields CDR1 SGHAT and CDR2 FQNNGV. V was clipped by 5 bases and J by 3 bases, with 26 bases between them. The CDR3 nucleotides read TGTGCCAGCAGCCAAGACAGAGGAAAGCCCAAGCCTCTCTACGAGCAGTACTTC. Protein: CASSQDRGKPKPLYEQYF.

This chain joins TRBV5-1 and TRBJ2-1; TRBD2 aligns across 10 bases. After removal of 2 bases from V and 7 bases from J, the junction contained 9 bases not matched to a gene. Germline values: CDR1 SGHRS, CDR2 YFSETQ. The CDR3 has 16 residues. CDR3 sequence: CASSLTAGGPLNEQFF. The CDR3 coding sequence is TGCGCCAGCAGCTTAACAGCGGGAGGGCCTTTGAATGAGCAGTTCTTC.

The V and J genes are TRBV6-1 and TRBJ1-2; the match to TRBD1 covers 10 bases. The germline gives CDR1 MNHNS, CDR2 SASEGT. With V trimmed by 3 bases and J by 7 bases, 2 bases remained unmatched. The CDR3 loop spans 13 amino acids. The CDR3 region has the DNA TGTGCCAGCAGTGATGGGACAGGGGTTGGCTACACCTTC. Translated: CASSDGTGVGYTF.

The chain carries TRBV9 and TRBJ1-1; TRBD1 aligns across 7 bases. Germline values: CDR1 SGDLS, CDR2 YYNGEE. The CDR3 has 18 residues. The V gene end was trimmed by 0 bases and the J gene end by 1 base; junction bases not matched to a gene: 12. The CDR3 is CASSVAGDYRGGNTEAFF. In DNA form, the CDR3 reads TGTGCCAGCAGCGTAGCCGGGGACTACAGGGGAGGGAACACTGAAGCTTTCTTT.

The V call is TRBV27, the J call TRBJ2-1; D is undetermined. Deletions cut 6 bases from V and 9 bases from J, with 18 bases between. The germline gives CDR1 MNHEY, CDR2 SMNVEV (reference sequence). CDR3 length: 14 residues. The CDR3 loop reads CASSLELTVGEQFF. As DNA, the CDR3 is TGTGCCAGCAGCTTAGAGTTAACGGTTGGTGAGCAGTTCTTC.

The chain combines TRBV7-8 with TRBJ2-7; D not resolved. The CDR3 length is 14 residues. The germline V gene encodes CDR1 SGHVS and CDR2 FQNEAQ. In nucleotides, the CDR3 is TGTGTTACTCGATCTGAGCTCTTGGCCTACGAGCAGTACTTC. It encodes CVTRSELLAYEQYF.

J is TRBJ2-5 and V is TRBV5-6; perhaps TRBD1 as D (5 bases). The assigned J gene may be wrong: the sequence end matches TRBJ2-7 better. Germline values: CDR1 SGHDT, CDR2 YYEEEE. The CDR3 has 15 amino acids. CDR3 in amino acids: CASSLGEQYAYEQYF. Written as DNA, the CDR3 is TGTGCCAGCAGCTTAGGGGAACAGTATGCCTACGAGCAGTACTTC.

The chain links TRBV5-4 to TRBJ2-6; D unclear. Germline V lookup: CDR1 SGHNT, CDR2 YYREEE (reference sequence). Deletions cut 4 bases from V and 1 base from J, with 6 bases between. CDR3 length: 14 amino acids. In DNA form, the CDR3 reads TGTGCCAGCAGCCCAAGATCTGGGGCCAACGTCCTGACTTTC. Translating gives CASSPRSGANVLTF.